The clone carrying this TCR beta chain came up many times. Its target is unknown. The CDR3 regions of TCR beta were amplified from RNA transcripts. When the TCR CDR3 underwent first-round RT-PCR, the HTBI primer set was used. TCRdb reprocessed the multiplex PCR reads via MiXCR and lists one record per CDR3 protein. The sample includes around 620,000 distinct CDR3 sequences, 40% to 55% seen only once; the top ten take 15% to 20%. Germline assignment: CDR1 MGHRA and CDR2 YSYEKL. The CDR3 is 16 residues long. With 2 bases clipped from V and 0 bases from J, the junction kept 6 bases outside the gene matches. The data stem from a study of T cells in Graves' hyperthyroidism and ophthalmopathy. The study, taken as a whole, reports: Most clonotypes expanded in the thyroid (above 0.001) were also present in blood.

The J gene is TRBJ2-5, the V gene TRBV4-1; 7 bases agree with TRBD1. Sequencing was performed on peripheral blood or thyroid tissue (not recorded which). The receptor was isolated from an adult woman with Graves' disease, either hyperthyroidism or ophthalmopathy (not recorded which). The CDR3, as DNA: TGCGCCAGCAGCCAAACCGGGGACAGCAACCAAGAGACCCAGTACTTC. Translating gives CASSQTGDSNQETQYF.